Shown below are 11 T cell receptor beta chains from a single sample sequenced in a study of cytomegalovirus exposure and HLA in healthy donors. 60 Vbeta and 13 Jbeta primers were used in PCR. Assay used: immunoSEQ multiplex PCR; TCRdb lists only in-frame clones, some missing. The sample lists roughly 170,000 clones; approximately 80% were seen once. Material for sequencing was PBMCs. Receptor source: a boy between 10 and 17 years old in good health and CMV-seronegative.

V usage is TRBV4-2 and J usage is TRBJ1-2; D is unclear. The CDR3 is made up of 14 amino acids. CDR1 and CDR2 (germline): LGHNA, YNFKEQ. V lost 0 bases and J 8 bases, leaving 13 bases between the germline ends. As DNA, the CDR3 is TGTGCCAGCAGCCAAGATCAACTCCTATTGGGCTACACCTTC. Translation: CASSQDQLLLGYTF.

This clone was seen once. The rearrangement uses TRBV6-6 and TRBJ1-5; 8 nucleotides match TRBD1. V shed 6 bases and J 6 bases; nucleotides not matched to a gene: 4. Germline-derived CDR1 and CDR2 are MNHNY and SVGAGI (reference sequence). The CDR3 contains 13 residues. The CDR3 nucleotides are TGTGCCAGCAGCCTCGGACAGGGTCAGCCCCAGCATTTT. This encodes CASSLGQGQPQHF.

This clone has just a few counts. This chain links TRBV7-2 with TRBJ1-4; possibly TRBD1 for D (6 bases). The CDR3 is 13 residues long. Trimming shortened V by 9 bases and J by 4 bases, and 12 bases separated the two germline ends. The germline gives CDR1 SGHTA, CDR2 FQGNSA. The CDR3 nucleotides are TGTGCCAGACCGGGACAAGTTAATGAAAAACTGTTTTTT. Its protein is CARPGQVNEKLFF.

The chain links TRBV29-1 to TRBJ2-2, with D possibly matching TRBD1 (5 bases). V dropped 1 base and J dropped 6 bases, with 9 bases sitting between them. This CDR3 has 13 amino acids. Germline lookup yields CDR1 SQVTM and CDR2 ANQGSEA. The CDR3 loop is CSVEARGPGELFF. DNA for the CDR3: TGCAGCGTTGAAGCTAGGGGCCCCGGGGAGCTGTTTTTT.

In nucleotides, the CDR3 is TGTGCCAGCAGCGGACAGACCACTGAAGCTTTCTTT. This codes for CASSGQTTEAFF. The rearrangement links TRBV9 to TRBJ1-1; D might be TRBD1 (5 bases). Looked up from germline, CDR1 is SGDLS and CDR2 is YYNGEE. CDR3 length: 12 residues. Trimming stripped 3 bases from V and 4 bases from J, with 7 bases between.

CDR3 in DNA: TGTGCCAGCAGCTTTCCGGACAGGGGGCGCCAAGAGACCCAGTACTTC. This encodes CASSFPDRGRQETQYF. The chain carries TRBV5-6 and TRBJ2-5, with 11 positions matching TRBD1. Germline-derived CDR1 and CDR2 are SGHDT and YYEEEE. This CDR3 spans 16 amino acids. The V gene end was trimmed by 2 bases and the J gene end by 1 base; junction bases not matched to a gene: 4. Supplemented by reference TRBV5-6 and TRBJ2-5, the full variable domain reads DAGVTQSPTHLIKTRGQQVTLRCSPKSGHDTVSWYQQALGQGPQFIFQYYEEEERQRGNFPDRFSGHQFPNYSSELNVNALLLGDSALYLCASSFPDRGRQETQYFGPGTRLLVL.

This chain links TRBV7-2 with TRBJ2-5, with 12 bases matching TRBD2. The CDR3 is 15 residues long. Trimming removed 5 bases from V and 4 bases from J; junction bases left unmatched: 5. The germline CDR1 and CDR2 sequences are SGHTA and FQGNSA. The CDR3 loop is CASSLGLAGRETQYF. The CDR3, as DNA: TGTGCCAGCAGCCTAGGACTAGCGGGGCGAGAGACCCAGTACTTC. Full variable domain (remainder filled in from reference TRBV7-2 and TRBJ2-5): GAGVSQSPSNKVTEKGKDVELRCDPISGHTALYWYRQSLGQGLEFLIYFQGNSAPDKSGLPSDRFSAERTGGSVSTLTIQRTQQEDSAVYLCASSLGLAGRETQYFGPGTRLLVL.

CDR3 DNA: TGTGCCAGCAGCGTAGTGTCAGGGATCCATGGCTACACCTTC. Translated, it gives CASSVVSGIHGYTF. This sequence joins TRBV9 and TRBJ1-2; D is possibly TRBD1 (5 bases). Deletions cut 0 bases from V and 6 bases from J, with 12 bases between. Germline CDR1 and CDR2: SGDLS and YYNGEE. The CDR3 has 14 amino acids. Complete variable domain (other parts from reference TRBV9 and TRBJ1-2): DSGVTQTPKHLITATGQRVTLRCSPRSGDLSVYWYQQSLDQGLQFLIQYYNGEERAKGNILERFSAQQFPDLHSELNLSSLELGDSALYFCASSVVSGIHGYTFGSGTRLTVV.

V usage is TRBV5-1 and J usage is TRBJ1-1, with D hard to call. Per germline, CDR1 SGHRS and CDR2 YFSETQ. The CDR3 loop spans 13 amino acids. V was shortened by 2 bases and J by 1 base, with 6 bases between the two germline ends. CDR3 protein: CASSFGQNTEAFF. The CDR3 region has the DNA TGCGCCAGCAGCTTTGGGCAGAACACTGAAGCTTTCTTT.

The CDR3 loop reads CSVSQGPDTEAFF. In DNA form, the CDR3 reads TGCAGCGTGTCGCAGGGGCCAGACACTGAAGCTTTCTTT. The chain couples TRBV29-1 to TRBJ1-1; maybe TRBD1 (6 bases). The CDR3 length is 13 residues. Deletions cut 6 bases from V and 3 bases from J, with 14 bases between. From germline, CDR1 is SQVTM and CDR2 ANQGSEA.

This chain joins TRBV4-2 and TRBJ1-2; D is unresolved. Germline V gene data show CDR1 as LGHNA and CDR2 as YNFKEQ. The V end was cut by 0 bases, the J end by 0 bases, with 5 bases between. This CDR3 has 14 residues. CDR3 in DNA: TGTGCCAGCAGCCAAGATAGAACTAACTATGGCTACACCTTC. Translating it yields CASSQDRTNYGYTF.